This T cell receptor beta chain stems from a study of cytotoxic CD8 clonotypes in ibrutinib-treated CLL. Overall study results and limits: Researchers report that baseline clonality outpaced age-matched healthy donors and tracked circulating CD8+ T-cell counts.

The table came from immunoSEQ multiplex PCR; TCRdb's copy has only in-frame clones and leaves some out. Of roughly 250,000 clones in the sample, roughly 70% were seen once. CDR3 length equals 14 residues. V shed 6 bases and J 4 bases; nucleotides not matched to a gene: 4. Germline V gene data show CDR1 as MDHEN and CDR2 as SYDVKM. The sample holds a few counts of this clone. As yet, its antigen is unknown. The input for sequencing was PBMCs, taken after 24 months of ibrutinib treatment. The clonotype originates from a human donor with chronic lymphocytic leukemia. V and J are TRBV28 and TRBJ1-5; 9 nucleotides line up with TRBD1. The CDR3 coding sequence is TGTGCCAGCAGCCGGGACAGGGCTAATCAGCCCCAGCATTTT. This gives the protein CASSRDRANQPQHF. The complete variable domain, with remaining parts taken from reference TRBV28 and TRBJ1-5, reads DVKVTQSSRYLVKRTGEKVFLECVQDMDHENMFWYRQDPGLGLRLIYFSYDVKMKEKGDIPEGYSVSREKKERFSLILESASTNQTSMYLCASSRDRANQPQHFGDGTRLSIL.